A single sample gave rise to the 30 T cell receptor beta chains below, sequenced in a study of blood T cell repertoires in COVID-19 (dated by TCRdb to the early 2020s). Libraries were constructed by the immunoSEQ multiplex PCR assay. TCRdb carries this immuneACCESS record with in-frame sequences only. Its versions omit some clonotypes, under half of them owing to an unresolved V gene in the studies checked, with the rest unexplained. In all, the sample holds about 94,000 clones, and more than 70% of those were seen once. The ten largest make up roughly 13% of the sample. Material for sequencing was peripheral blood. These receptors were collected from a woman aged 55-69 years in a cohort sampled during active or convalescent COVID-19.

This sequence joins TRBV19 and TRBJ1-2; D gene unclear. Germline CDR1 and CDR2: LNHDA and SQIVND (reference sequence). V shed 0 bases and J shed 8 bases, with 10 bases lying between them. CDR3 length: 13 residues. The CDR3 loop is CASSIEGRSGYTF. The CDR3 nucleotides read TGTGCCAGTAGTATAGAGGGCAGGTCGGGCTACACCTTC.

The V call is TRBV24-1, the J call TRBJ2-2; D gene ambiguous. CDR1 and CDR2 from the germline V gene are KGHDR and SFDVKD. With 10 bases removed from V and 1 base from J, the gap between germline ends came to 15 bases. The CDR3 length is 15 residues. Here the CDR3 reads CATQSTTQNTGELFF. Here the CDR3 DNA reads TGTGCCACTCAGAGTACTACCCAGAACACCGGGGAGCTGTTTTTT.

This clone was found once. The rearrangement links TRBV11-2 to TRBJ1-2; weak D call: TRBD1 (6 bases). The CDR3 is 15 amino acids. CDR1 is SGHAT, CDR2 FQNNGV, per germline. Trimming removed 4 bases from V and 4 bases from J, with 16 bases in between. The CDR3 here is CASSSGGGSGYGYTF. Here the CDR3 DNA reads TGTGCCAGCAGCTCGGGGGGGGGCTCAGGCTATGGCTACACCTTC.

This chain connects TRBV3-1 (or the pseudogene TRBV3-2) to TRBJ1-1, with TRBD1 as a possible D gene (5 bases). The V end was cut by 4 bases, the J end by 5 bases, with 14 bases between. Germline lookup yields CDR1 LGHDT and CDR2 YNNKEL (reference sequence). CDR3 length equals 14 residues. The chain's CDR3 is CASSRVGGETEAFF. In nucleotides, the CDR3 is TGTGCCAGCAGCCGAGTGGGGGGGGAGACTGAAGCTTTCTTT.

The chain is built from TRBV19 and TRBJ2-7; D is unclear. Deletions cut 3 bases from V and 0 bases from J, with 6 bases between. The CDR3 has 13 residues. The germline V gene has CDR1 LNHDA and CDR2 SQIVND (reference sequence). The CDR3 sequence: CASSIHSSYEQYF. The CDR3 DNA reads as TGTGCCAGTAGTATCCACAGCTCCTACGAGCAGTACTTC. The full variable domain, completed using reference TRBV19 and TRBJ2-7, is DGGITQSPKYLFRKEGQNVTLSCEQNLNHDAMYWYRQDPGQGLRLIYYSQIVNDFQKGDIAEGYSVSREKKESFPLTVTSAQKNPTAFYLCASSIHSSYEQYFGPGTRLTVT.

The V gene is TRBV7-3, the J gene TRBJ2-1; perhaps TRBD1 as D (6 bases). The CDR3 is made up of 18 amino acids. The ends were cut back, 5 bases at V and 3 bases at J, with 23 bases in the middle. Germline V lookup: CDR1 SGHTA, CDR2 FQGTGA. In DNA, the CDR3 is TGTGCCAGCAGCCCTACCCTCCGATGGGGGCCGGACTACAATGAGCAGTTCTTC. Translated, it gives CASSPTLRWGPDYNEQFF.

CDR3 DNA: TGTGCCAGCAGCCTCCAGGGAGGGCAAGAGACCCAGTACTTC. Translating it yields CASSLQGGQETQYF. The chain carries TRBV2 and TRBJ2-5, with TRBD2 matching 7 bases. Germline V gives CDR1 SNHLY, CDR2 FYNNEI. The CDR3 consists of 14 residues. V was pared by 6 bases and J by 2 bases, with 6 bases of the junction left unmatched.

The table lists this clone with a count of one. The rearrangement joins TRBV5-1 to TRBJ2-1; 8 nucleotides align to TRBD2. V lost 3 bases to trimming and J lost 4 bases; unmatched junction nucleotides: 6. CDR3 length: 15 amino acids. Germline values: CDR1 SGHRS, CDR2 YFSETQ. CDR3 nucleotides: TGCGCCAGCAGCTCCTCGGGCGGGGGGTACAATGAGCAGTTCTTC. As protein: CASSSSGGGYNEQFF.

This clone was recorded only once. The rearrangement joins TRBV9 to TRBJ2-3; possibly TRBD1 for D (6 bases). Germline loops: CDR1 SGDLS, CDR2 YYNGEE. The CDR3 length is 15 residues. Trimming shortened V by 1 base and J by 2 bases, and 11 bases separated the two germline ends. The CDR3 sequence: CASSVPGHDTDTQYF. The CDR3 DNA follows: TGTGCCAGCAGCGTACCGGGACACGACACAGATACGCAGTATTTT.

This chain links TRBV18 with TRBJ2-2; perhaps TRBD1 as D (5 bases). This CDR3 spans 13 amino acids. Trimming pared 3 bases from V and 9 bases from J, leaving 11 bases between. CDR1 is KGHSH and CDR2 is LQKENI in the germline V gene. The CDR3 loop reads CASSPSDSRELFF. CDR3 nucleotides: TGTGCCAGCTCACCCTCAGACAGCCGGGAGCTGTTTTTT. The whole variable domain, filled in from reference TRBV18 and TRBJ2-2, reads NAGVMQNPRHLVRRRGQEARLRCSPMKGHSHVYWYRQLPEEGLKFMVYLQKENIIDESGMPKERFSAEFPKEGPSILRIQQVVRGDSAAYFCASSPSDSRELFFGEGSRLTVL.

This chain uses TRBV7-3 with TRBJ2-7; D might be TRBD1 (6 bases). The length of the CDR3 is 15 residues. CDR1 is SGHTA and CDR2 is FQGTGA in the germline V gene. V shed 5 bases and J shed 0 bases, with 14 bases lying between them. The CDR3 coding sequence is TGTGCCAGCAGCCCGGGACACTCTTTCTCCTACGAGCAGTACTTC. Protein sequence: CASSPGHSFSYEQYF.

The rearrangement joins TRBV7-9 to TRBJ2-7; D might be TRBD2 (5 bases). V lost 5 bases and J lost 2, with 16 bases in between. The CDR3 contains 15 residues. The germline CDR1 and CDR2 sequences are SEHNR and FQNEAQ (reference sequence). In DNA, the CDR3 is TGTGCCAGCAGCCCAGTCGGGCGAGGGACCTACGAGCAGTACTTC. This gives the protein CASSPVGRGTYEQYF.

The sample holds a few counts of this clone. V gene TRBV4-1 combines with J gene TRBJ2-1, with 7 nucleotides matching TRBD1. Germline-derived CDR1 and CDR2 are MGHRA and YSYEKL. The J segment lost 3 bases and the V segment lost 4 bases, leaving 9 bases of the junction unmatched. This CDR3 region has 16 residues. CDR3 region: CASSRQGGPFYNEQFF. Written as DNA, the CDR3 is TGCGCCAGCAGCCGACAGGGCGGCCCCTTCTACAATGAGCAGTTCTTC.

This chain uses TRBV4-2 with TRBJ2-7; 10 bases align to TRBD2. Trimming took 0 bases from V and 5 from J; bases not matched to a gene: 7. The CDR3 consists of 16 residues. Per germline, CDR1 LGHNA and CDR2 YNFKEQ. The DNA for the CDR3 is TGTGCCAGCAGCCAAGAAGCTAGCGGGAGTCCCCACGAGCAGTACTTC. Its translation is CASSQEASGSPHEQYF.

The CDR3 DNA is TGTGCCACAATACTACCGGGGGGTACCCCACCGAACACTGAAGCTTTCTTT. It codes for CATILPGGTPPNTEAFF. V usage is TRBV28 and J usage is TRBJ1-1, with D perhaps matching TRBD1 (5 bases). Looked up from germline, CDR1 is MDHEN and CDR2 is SYDVKM. The CDR3 is 17 amino acids. Trimming removed 10 bases from V and 1 base from J, with 25 bases in between.

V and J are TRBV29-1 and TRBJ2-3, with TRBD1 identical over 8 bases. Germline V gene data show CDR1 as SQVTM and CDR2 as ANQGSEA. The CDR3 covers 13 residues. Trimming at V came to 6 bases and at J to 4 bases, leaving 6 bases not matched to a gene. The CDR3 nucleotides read TGCAGCGTCCGGGACAGGAGAGCAGATACGCAGTATTTT. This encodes CSVRDRRADTQYF.

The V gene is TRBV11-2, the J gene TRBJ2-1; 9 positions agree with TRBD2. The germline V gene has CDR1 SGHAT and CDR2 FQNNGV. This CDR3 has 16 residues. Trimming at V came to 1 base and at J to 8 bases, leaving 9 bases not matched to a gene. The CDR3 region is CASSLVAGGLVDEQFF. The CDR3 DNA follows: TGTGCCAGCAGCTTAGTTGCGGGGGGGCTGGTGGATGAGCAGTTCTTC.

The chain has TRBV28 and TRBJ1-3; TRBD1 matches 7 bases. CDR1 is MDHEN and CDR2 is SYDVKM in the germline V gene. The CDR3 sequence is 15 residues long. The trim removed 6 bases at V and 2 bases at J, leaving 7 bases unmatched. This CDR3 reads CASSPSGGTGNTIYF. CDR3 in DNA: TGTGCCAGCAGCCCATCAGGGGGGACTGGAAACACCATATATTTT. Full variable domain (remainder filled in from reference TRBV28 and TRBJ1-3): DVKVTQSSRYLVKRTGEKVFLECVQDMDHENMFWYRQDPGLGLRLIYFSYDVKMKEKGDIPEGYSVSREKKERFSLILESASTNQTSMYLCASSPSGGTGNTIYFGEGSWLTVV.

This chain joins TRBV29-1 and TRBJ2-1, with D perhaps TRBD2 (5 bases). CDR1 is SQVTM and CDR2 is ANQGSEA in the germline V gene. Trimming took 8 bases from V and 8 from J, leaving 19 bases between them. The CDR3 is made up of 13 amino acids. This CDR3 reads CSFALDSDDEQFF. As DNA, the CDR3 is TGCAGCTTCGCCCTGGACTCCGACGATGAGCAGTTCTTC.

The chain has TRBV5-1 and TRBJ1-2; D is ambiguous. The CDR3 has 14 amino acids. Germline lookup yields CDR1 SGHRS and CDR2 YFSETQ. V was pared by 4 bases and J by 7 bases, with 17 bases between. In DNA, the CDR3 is TGCGCCAGCAGCCCGCATGAGGGTATGGGTGGCTACACCTTC. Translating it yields CASSPHEGMGGYTF.

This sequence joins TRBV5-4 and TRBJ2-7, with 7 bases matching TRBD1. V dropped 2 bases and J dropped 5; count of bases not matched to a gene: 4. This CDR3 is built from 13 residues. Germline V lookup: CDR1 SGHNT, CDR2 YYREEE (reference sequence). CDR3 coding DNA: TGTGCCAGCAGCTTTATTGGGACAGACGAGCAGTACTTC. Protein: CASSFIGTDEQYF.

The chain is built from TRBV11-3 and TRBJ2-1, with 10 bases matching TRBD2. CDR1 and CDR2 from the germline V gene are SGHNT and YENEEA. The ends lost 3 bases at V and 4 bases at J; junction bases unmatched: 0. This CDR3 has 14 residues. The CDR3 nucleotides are TGTGCCAGCAGCTTGACTAGCGGGTACAATGAGCAGTTCTTC. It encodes CASSLTSGYNEQFF.

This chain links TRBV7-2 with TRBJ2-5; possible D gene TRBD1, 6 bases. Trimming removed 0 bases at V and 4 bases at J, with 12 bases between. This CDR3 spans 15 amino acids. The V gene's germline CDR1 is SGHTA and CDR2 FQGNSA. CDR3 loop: CASSLAVRGVETQYF. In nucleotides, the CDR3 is TGTGCCAGCAGCTTAGCCGTCAGGGGAGTAGAGACCCAGTACTTC.

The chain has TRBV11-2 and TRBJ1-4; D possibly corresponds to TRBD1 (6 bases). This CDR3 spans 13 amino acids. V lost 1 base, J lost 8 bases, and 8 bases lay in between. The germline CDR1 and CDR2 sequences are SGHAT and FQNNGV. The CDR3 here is CASSLGQAEKLFF. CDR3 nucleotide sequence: TGTGCCAGCAGCTTAGGACAGGCGGAAAAACTGTTTTTT.

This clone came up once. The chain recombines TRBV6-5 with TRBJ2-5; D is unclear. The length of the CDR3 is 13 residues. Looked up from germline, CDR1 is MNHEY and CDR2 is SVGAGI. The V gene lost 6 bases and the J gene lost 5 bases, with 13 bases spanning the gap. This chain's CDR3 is CASRMGQLETQYF. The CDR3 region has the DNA TGTGCCAGCAGAATGGGCCAGTTGGAGACCCAGTACTTC.

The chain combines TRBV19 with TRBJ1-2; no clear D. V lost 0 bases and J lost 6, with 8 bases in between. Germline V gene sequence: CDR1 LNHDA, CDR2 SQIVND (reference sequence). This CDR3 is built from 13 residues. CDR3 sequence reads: CASSIDVRDGYTF. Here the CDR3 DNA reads TGTGCCAGTAGTATAGACGTACGCGATGGCTACACCTTC. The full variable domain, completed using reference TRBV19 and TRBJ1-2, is DGGITQSPKYLFRKEGQNVTLSCEQNLNHDAMYWYRQDPGQGLRLIYYSQIVNDFQKGDIAEGYSVSREKKESFPLTVTSAQKNPTAFYLCASSIDVRDGYTFGSGTRLTVV.

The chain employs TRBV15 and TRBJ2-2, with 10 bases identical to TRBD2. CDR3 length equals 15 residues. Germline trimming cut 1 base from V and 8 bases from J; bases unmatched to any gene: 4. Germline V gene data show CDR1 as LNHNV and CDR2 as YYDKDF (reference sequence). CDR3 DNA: TGTGCCACCAGCAGAGCTAGCGGGAGTTCAGGGGAGCTGTTTTTT. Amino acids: CATSRASGSSGELFF.

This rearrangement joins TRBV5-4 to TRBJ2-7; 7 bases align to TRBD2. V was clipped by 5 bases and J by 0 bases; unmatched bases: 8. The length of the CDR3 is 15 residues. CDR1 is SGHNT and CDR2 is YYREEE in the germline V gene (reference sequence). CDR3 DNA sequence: TGTGCCAGCAGACCGAGCGGGGTGTTCTCCTACGAGCAGTACTTC. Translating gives CASRPSGVFSYEQYF.

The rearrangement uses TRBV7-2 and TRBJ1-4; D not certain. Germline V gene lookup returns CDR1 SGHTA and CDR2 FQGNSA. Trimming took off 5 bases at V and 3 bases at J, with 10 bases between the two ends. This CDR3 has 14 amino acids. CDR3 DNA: TGTGCCAGCAGCCCCGGGTATCCTAATGAAAAACTGTTTTTT. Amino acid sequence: CASSPGYPNEKLFF.

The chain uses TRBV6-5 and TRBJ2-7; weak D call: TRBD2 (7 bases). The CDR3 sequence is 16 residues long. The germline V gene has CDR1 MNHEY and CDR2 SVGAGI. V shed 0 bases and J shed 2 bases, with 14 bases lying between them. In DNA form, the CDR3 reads TGTGCCAGCAGTTACTCGAGGGGGACTACCACCTACGAGCAGTACTTC. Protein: CASSYSRGTTTYEQYF.